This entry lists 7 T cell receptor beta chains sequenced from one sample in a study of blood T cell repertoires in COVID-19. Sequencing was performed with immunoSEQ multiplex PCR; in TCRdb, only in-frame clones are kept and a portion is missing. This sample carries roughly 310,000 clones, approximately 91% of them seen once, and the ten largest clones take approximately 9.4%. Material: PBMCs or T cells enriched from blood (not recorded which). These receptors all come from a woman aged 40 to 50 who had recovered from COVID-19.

CDR3 bases: TGTGCCAGCAGTGAACGGTCGGGAGAAGAGACCCAGTACTTC. This encodes CASSERSGEETQYF. This chain connects TRBV2 to TRBJ2-5, with D possibly being TRBD2 (6 bases). CDR3 length equals 14 residues. CDR1 SNHLY and CDR2 FYNNEI come from the germline V gene. Trimming removed 2 bases at V and 3 bases at J, with 10 bases between. The full variable domain, rest sourced from reference TRBV2 and TRBJ2-5, is EPEVTQTPSHQVTQMGQEVILRCVPISNHLYFYWYRQILGQKVEFLVSFYNNEISEKSEIFDDQFSVERPDGSNFTLKIRSTKLEDSAMYFCASSERSGEETQYFGPGTRLLVL.

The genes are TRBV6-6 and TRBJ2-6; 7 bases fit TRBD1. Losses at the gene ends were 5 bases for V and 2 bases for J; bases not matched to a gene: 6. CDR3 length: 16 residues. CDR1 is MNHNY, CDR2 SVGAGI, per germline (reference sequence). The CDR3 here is CASSSQTGPGANVLTF. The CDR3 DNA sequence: TGTGCCAGCAGTAGTCAGACAGGGCCTGGGGCCAACGTCCTGACTTTC.

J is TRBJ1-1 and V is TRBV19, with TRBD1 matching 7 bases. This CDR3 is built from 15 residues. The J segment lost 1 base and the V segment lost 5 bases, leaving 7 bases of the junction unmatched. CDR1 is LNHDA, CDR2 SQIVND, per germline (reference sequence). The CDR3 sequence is CASSPRTGPNTEAFF. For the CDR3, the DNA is TGTGCCAGTAGTCCCCGGACAGGCCCGAACACTGAAGCTTTCTTT.

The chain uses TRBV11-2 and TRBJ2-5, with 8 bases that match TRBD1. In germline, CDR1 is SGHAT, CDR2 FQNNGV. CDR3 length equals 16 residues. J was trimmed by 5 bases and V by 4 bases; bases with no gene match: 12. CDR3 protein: CASSSGQGGFLETQYF. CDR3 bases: TGTGCCAGCAGCTCAGGACAGGGTGGGTTTTTGGAGACCCAGTACTTC.

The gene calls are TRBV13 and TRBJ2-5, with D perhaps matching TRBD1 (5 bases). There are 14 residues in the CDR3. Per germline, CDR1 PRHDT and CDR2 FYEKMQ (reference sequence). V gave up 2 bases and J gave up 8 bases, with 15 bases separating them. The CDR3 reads CASSLWGQQVTQYF. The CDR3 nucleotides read TGTGCCAGCAGCTTATGGGGCCAACAAGTCACCCAGTACTTC.

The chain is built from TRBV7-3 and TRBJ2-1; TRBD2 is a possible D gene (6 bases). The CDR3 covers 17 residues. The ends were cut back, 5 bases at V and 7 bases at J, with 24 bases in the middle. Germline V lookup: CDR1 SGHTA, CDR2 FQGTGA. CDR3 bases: TGTGCCAGCAGCCCGACGGGTACGCTGGCAGCGGGTAATGAGCAGTTCTTC. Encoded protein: CASSPTGTLAAGNEQFF.

As DNA, the CDR3 is TGTGCCAGCAGTGCCCTCGAGGGGGCGAACACTGAAGCTTTCTTT. It is translated as CASSALEGANTEAFF. The gene calls are TRBV6-4 and TRBJ1-1; 7 bases align to TRBD1. This CDR3 region has 15 residues. Germline V gene data show CDR1 as MRHNA and CDR2 as SNTAGT. V trimming: 4 bases; J trimming: 1 base; junction bases outside the gene matches: 6.